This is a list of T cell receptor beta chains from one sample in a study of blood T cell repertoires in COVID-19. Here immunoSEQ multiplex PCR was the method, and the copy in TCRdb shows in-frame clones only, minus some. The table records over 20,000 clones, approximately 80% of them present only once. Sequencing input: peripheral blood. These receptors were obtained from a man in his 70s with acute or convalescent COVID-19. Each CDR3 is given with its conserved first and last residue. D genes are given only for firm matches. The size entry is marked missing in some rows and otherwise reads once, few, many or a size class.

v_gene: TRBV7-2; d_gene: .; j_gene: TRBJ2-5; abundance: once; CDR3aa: CASSVSSTSQETQYF; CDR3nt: TGTGCCAGCAGCGTCTCCAGTACTAGTCAAGAGACCCAGTACTTC
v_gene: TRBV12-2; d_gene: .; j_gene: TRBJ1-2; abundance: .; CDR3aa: CASRSSGTGVFYGYTF; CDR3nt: TGTGCAAGTCGCTCCAGCGGGACAGGGGTCTTCTATGGCTACACCTTC
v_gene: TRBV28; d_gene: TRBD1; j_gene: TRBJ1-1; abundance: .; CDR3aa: CASTDRGRLNTEAFF; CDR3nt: TGTGCCAGTACCGACAGGGGGCGACTGAACACTGAAGCTTTCTTT
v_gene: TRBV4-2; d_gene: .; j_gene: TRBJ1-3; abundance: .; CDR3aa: CASSQGRDSGNTIYF; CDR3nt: TGTGCCAGCAGCCAAGGGCGGGACTCTGGAAACACCATATATTTT
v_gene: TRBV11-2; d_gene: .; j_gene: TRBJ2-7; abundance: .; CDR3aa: CASSSLVGVEQYF; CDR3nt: TGTGCCAGCAGCAGCCTTGTCGGGGTCGAGCAGTACTTC
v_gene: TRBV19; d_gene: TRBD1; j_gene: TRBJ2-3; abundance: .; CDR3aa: CASIRTSGTGGLYTQYF; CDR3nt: TGTGCCAGTATTCGGACCTCGGGGACAGGGGGCTTGTATACGCAGTATTTT
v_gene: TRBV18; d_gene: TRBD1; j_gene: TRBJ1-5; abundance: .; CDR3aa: CASSPGTDRNQPQHF; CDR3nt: TGTGCCAGCTCACCGGGGACAGACCGCAATCAGCCCCAGCATTTT
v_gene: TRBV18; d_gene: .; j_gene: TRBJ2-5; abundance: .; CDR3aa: CASSSGLQETQYF; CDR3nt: TGTGCCAGCTCAAGTGGACTGCAAGAGACCCAGTACTTC
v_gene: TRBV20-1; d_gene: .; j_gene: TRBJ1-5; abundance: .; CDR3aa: CSASGGRQPQHF; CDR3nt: TGCAGTGCTAGTGGGGGGCGTCAGCCCCAGCATTTT
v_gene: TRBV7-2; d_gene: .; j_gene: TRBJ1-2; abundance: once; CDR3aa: CASSLGAGSNYGYTF; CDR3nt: TGTGCCAGCAGCTTAGGGGCGGGGTCTAACTATGGCTACACCTTC
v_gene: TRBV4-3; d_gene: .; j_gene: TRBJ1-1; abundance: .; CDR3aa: CASSQLTGPSMNTEAFF; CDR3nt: TGCGCCAGCAGCCAGCTGACAGGCCCTTCCATGAACACTGAAGCTTTCTTT
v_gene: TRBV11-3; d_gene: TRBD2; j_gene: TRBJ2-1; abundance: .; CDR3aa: CASSFGTSGGVFNEQFF; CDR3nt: TGTGCCAGCAGCTTTGGGACTAGCGGAGGGGTATTTAATGAGCAGTTCTTC
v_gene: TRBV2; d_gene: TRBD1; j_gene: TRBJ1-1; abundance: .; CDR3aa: CASSERQGFTEAFF; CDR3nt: TGTGCCAGCAGTGAAAGACAGGGTTTCACTGAAGCTTTCTTT
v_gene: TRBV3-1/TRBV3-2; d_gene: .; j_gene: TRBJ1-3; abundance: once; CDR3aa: CASSDTGNTIYF; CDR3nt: TGTGCCAGCAGCGACACGGGAAACACCATATATTTT
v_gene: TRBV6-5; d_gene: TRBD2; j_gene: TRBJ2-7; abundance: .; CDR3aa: CASSSWEGQSEQYF; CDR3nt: TGTGCCAGCAGTTCGTGGGAGGGGCAATCCGAGCAGTACTTC
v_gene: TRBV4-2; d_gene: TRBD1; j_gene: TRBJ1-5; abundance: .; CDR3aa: CASSQARHGTGVSSSNQPQHF; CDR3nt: TGTGCCAGCAGCCAAGCGCGTCATGGGACAGGGGTATCGTCCAGCAATCAGCCCCAGCATTTT
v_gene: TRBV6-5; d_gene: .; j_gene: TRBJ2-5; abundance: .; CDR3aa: CASSYRGAGQETQYF; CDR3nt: TGTGCCAGCAGTTACCGGGGGGCCGGCCAAGAGACCCAGTACTTC
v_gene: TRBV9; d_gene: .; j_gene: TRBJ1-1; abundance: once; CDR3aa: CASSFTGSNTEAFF; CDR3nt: TGTGCCAGCAGTTTCACAGGGTCGAACACTGAAGCTTTCTTT
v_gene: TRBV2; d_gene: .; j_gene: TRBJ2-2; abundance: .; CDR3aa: CASSESRTSNTGELFF; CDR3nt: TGTGCCAGCAGTGAGAGTCGGACATCGAACACCGGGGAGCTGTTTTTT
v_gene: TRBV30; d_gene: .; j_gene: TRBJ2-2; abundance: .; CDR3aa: CAWSGSDMATGELFF; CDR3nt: TGTGCCTGGAGTGGGTCCGACATGGCCACCGGGGAGCTGTTTTTT
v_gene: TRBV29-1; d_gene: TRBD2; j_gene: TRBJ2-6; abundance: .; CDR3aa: CSAWTSGGDSGANVLTF; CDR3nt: TGCAGCGCCTGGACTAGCGGGGGCGACTCTGGGGCCAACGTCCTGACTTTC
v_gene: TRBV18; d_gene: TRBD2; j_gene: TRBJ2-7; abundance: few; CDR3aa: CASSPRLAGVYEQYF; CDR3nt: TGTGCCAGCTCACCCCGACTAGCGGGAGTTTACGAGCAGTACTTC
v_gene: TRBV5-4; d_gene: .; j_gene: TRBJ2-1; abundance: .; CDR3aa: CASSPTPSSYNEQFF; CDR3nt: TGTGCCAGCAGCCCGACTCCCAGCTCCTACAATGAGCAGTTCTTC
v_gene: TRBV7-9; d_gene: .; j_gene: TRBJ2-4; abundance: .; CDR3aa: CASSFGPGVDVRNIQYF; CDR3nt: TGTGCCAGCAGCTTTGGTCCAGGGGTAGATGTGAGGAACATTCAGTACTTC
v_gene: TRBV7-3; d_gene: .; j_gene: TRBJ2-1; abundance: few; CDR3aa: CASSLTTSPYNEQFF; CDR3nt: TGTGCCAGCAGCTTAACTACTAGCCCCTACAATGAGCAGTTCTTC
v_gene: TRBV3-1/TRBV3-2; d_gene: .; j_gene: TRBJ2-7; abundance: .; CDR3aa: CASSQGTVTYEQYF; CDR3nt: TGTGCCAGCAGCCAAGGGACAGTCACCTACGAGCAGTACTTC
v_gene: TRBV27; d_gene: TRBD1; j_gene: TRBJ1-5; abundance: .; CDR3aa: CASSFSDRAQPQHF; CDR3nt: TGTGCCAGCAGTTTCTCGGACAGGGCACAGCCCCAGCATTTT
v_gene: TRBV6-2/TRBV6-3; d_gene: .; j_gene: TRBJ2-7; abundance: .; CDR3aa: CASSRDNSYEQYF; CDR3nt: TGTGCCAGCAGTCGGGACAACTCCTACGAGCAGTACTTC
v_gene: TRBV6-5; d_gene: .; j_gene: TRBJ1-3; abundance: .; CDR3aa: CASREFSGNTIYF; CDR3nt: TGTGCCAGCAGGGAGTTCTCTGGAAACACCATATATTTT
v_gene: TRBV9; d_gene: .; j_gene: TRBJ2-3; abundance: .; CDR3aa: CASSVLARPSDTQYF; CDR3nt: TGTGCCAGCAGCGTCCTAGCTCGTCCTTCAGATACGCAGTATTTT
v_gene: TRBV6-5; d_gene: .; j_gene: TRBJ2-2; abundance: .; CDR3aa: CASRLSSANTGELFF; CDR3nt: TGTGCCAGCAGGTTGAGTAGCGCGAACACCGGGGAGCTGTTTTTT
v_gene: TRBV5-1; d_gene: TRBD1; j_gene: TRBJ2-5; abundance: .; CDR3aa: CASSPDRQGPETQYF; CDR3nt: TGCGCCAGCAGCCCCGACCGACAGGGACCGGAGACCCAGTACTTC
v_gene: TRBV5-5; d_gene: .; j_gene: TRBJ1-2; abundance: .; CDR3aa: CASSLAGRAEGGYTF; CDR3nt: TGTGCCAGCAGCTTGGCCGGTCGGGCGGAGGGTGGCTACACCTTC
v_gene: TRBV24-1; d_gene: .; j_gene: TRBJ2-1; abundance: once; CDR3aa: CATSDFQGDGMDEQFF; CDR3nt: TGTGCCACCAGTGATTTTCAAGGGGATGGGATGGATGAGCAGTTCTTC
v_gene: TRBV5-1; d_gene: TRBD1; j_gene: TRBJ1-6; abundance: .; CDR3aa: CASSPRTGDNSPLHF; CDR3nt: TGCGCCAGCAGCCCCCGGACAGGAGATAATTCACCCCTCCACTTT
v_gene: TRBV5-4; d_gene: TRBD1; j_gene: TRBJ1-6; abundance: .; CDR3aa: CASSLEGQGNLLHF; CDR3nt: TGTGCCAGCAGCTTAGAAGGACAGGGAAATCTCCTCCACTTT
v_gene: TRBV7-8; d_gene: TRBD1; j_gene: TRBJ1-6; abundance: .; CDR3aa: CASSSRDSGSPLHF; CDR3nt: TGTGCCAGCAGCTCCCGGGACAGTGGTTCACCCCTCCACTTT
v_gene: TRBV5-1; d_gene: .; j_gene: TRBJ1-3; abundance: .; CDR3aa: CASSSDLAGNTIYF; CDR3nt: TGCGCCAGCAGCTCCGACTTAGCTGGAAACACCATATATTTT
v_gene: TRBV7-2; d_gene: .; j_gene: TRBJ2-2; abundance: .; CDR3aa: CASSLAHGSANTGELFF; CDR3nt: TGTGCCAGCAGCTTAGCGCACGGGAGCGCGAACACCGGGGAGCTGTTTTTT
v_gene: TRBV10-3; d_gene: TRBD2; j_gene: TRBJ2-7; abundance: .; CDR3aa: CAISRSGTTYEQYF; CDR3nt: TGTGCCATCAGCCGTAGCGGGACCACCTACGAGCAGTACTTC
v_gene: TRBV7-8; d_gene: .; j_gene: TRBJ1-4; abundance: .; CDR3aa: CASSSRGGANEKLFF; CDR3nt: TGTGCCAGCAGTTCGAGGGGCGGGGCTAATGAAAAACTGTTTTTT
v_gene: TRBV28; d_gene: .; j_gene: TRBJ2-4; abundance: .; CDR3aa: CASSRRQVAKNIQYF; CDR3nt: TGTGCCAGCAGTCGCCGACAAGTAGCCAAAAACATTCAGTACTTC
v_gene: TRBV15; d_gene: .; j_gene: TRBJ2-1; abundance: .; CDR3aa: CATRAGVSYNEQFF; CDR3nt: TGTGCCACCAGAGCCGGGGTTTCTTACAATGAGCAGTTCTTC
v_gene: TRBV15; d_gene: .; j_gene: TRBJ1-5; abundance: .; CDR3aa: CATSRDIWISGGQPQHF; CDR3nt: TGTGCCACCAGCAGAGATATTTGGATTAGCGGGGGTCAGCCCCAGCATTTT
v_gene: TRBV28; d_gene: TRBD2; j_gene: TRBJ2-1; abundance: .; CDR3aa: CASSSGTSGMNEQFF; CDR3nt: TGTGCCAGCAGTTCCGGGACTAGCGGGATGAATGAGCAGTTCTTC
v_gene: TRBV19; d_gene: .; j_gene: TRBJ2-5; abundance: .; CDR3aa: CASSMETAEETQYF; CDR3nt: TGTGCCAGTAGTATGGAGACAGCAGAAGAGACCCAGTACTTC
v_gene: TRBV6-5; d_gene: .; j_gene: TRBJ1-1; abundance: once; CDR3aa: CASSYSGLTAEAFF; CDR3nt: TGTGCCAGCAGTTACTCCGGACTGACTGCTGAAGCTTTCTTT
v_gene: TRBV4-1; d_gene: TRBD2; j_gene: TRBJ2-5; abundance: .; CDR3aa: CASSQDRGGFQETQYF; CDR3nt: TGCGCCAGCAGCCAAGATCGGGGGGGCTTTCAAGAGACCCAGTACTTC
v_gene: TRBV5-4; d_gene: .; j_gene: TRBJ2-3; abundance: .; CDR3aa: CASSLGGFATQYF; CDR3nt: TGTGCCAGCAGCTTGGGAGGTTTTGCTACGCAGTATTTT
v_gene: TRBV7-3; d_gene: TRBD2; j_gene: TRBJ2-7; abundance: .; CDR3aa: CASSLLAGVDEQYF; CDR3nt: TGTGCCAGCAGCTTACTAGCGGGAGTAGATGAGCAGTACTTC
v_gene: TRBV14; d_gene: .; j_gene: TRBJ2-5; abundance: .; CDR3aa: CASSLGTPDKAQYF; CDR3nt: TGTGCCAGCAGCCTCGGGACACCAGATAAGGCCCAGTACTTC
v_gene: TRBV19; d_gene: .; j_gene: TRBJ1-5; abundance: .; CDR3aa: CATTPGVGGENQPQHF; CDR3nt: TGTGCCACTACCCCCGGCGTTGGGGGGGAAAATCAGCCCCAGCATTTT
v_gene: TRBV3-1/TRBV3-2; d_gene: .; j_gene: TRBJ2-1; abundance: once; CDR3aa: CASSLRGTTYNEQFF; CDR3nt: TGTGCCAGCAGCCTCCGAGGGACAACTTACAATGAGCAGTTCTTC
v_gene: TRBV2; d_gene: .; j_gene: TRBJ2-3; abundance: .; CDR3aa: CASSGRTASTDTQYF; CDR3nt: TGTGCCAGCAGTGGCCGGACAGCGAGCACAGATACGCAGTATTTT
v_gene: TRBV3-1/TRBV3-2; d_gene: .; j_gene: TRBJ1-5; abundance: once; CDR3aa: CASSQDGVSNQPQHF; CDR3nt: TGTGCCAGCAGCCAAGACGGTGTTAGCAATCAGCCCCAGCATTTT
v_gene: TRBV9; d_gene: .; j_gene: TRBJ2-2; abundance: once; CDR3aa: CASSVQGITGELFF; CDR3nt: TGTGCCAGCAGCGTGCAGGGTATCACCGGGGAGCTGTTTTTT